This T cell receptor beta chain stems from a study of ipilimumab plus nivolumab after autologous stem cell transplantation. Libraries were prepared by immunoSEQ multiplex PCR; TCRdb keeps only in-frame clonotypes and omits some of them. Among roughly 17,000 clones listed, under 85% were seen once. Germline V gene data show CDR1 as SGHRS and CDR2 as YFSETQ. V gave up 1 base and J gave up 7 bases, with 15 bases separating them. CDR3 length: 14 amino acids. This clonotype was sampled from a male donor with diffuse large B-cell lymphoma. The genes are TRBV5-1 and TRBJ2-7; D is undetermined. This sample comprised PBMCs, obtained in a trial of ipilimumab plus nivolumab as post-transplant consolidation. CDR3 in amino acids: CASSLSPQFGEQYF. The CDR3 region has the DNA TGCGCCAGCAGCTTGAGCCCTCAGTTCGGGGAGCAGTACTTC.